One and the same sample provided the 2 T cell receptor beta chains below, sequenced in a study of blood T cell repertoires in COVID-19. TCRdb's copy holds only in-frame clones and misses some; the assay was immunoSEQ multiplex PCR. The table includes some 120,000 clones, roughly 91% detected once. Sample: peripheral blood. The receptors shown here come from a human donor with acute or convalescent COVID-19. The donor label of this sample is uncertain.

This clone occurred a few times. CDR3 nucleotide sequence: TGTGCCAGCAGTCATCACTCCGTGGACAGGGCTAACTATGGCTACACCTTC. This codes for CASSHHSVDRANYGYTF. V usage is TRBV6-2 or TRBV6-3 and J usage is TRBJ1-2; the match to TRBD1 covers 8 bases. V trimming: 5 bases; J trimming: 0 bases; junction bases outside the gene matches: 11. CDR1 is MNHEY, CDR2 SVGEGT, per germline. There are 17 residues in the CDR3.

In this sample, this clone turned up once. The chain is built from TRBV2 and TRBJ2-7; 8 bases match TRBD1. The CDR3 sequence is 17 residues long. The junction had 14 bases not matched to a gene; V was cut back by 7 bases and J by 0 bases. Per germline, CDR1 SNHLY and CDR2 FYNNEI. The chain's CDR3 is CASTELPDREVSYEQYF. DNA of the CDR3: TGTGCCAGCACCGAGCTTCCGGACAGGGAGGTCTCCTACGAGCAGTACTTC.